A selection of T cell receptor beta chains follows, all from one sample in a study of shared clonotypes between healthy human individuals. The table came from immunoSEQ multiplex PCR; TCRdb's copy has only in-frame clones and leaves some out. The data contain 400,000 to 550,000 clones, around three quarters of them singletons. Sample: PBMCs. These TCRs come from a woman aged 40 to 50 in good health. Some clones in this sample may be carry-over from other donors' samples. The CDR3 runs from the conserved cysteine through the conserved F or W. The order of the fields is V gene, J gene, D gene, clone size, CDR3 protein, CDR3 DNA. The D gene is left open where the match is weak. Clone size, where shown, is once, few, many, or a class for clones that have expanded.

TRBV19	TRBJ1-4	-	-	CASSPRHGEKLFF	TGTGCCAGTAGTCCCCGGCATGGCGAAAAACTGTTTTTT
TRBV5-1	TRBJ1-2	-	-	CASSGGGRTNYGYTF	TGCGCCAGCAGCGGCGGAGGACGGACTAACTATGGCTACACCTTC
TRBV28	TRBJ1-1	-	-	CASSLLAGQGGTEAFF	TGTGCCAGCAGTTTATTGGCGGGACAAGGAGGGACTGAAGCTTTCTTT
TRBV18	TRBJ1-1	TRBD1	-	CASSPGQGRDTEAFF	TGTGCCAGCTCACCGGGACAGGGTCGTGACACTGAAGCTTTCTTT
TRBV18	TRBJ2-5	-	once	CASSPHGGETQYF	TGTGCCAGCTCACCGCACGGGGGAGAGACCCAGTACTTC
TRBV30	TRBJ1-1	-	-	CAWRKGPAGAEAFF	TGTGCCTGGAGGAAAGGACCCGCAGGGGCTGAAGCTTTCTTT
TRBV27	TRBJ2-3	-	-	CASSFGGFPTDTQYF	TGTGCCAGCAGTTTCGGCGGCTTTCCCACAGATACGCAGTATTTT
TRBV18	TRBJ2-1	-	-	CASSEGYDSYNEQFF	TGTGCCAGCTCAGAAGGATACGACTCCTACAATGAGCAGTTCTTC
TRBV7-8	TRBJ1-5	TRBD1	-	CASSTQGGQSNQPQHF	TGTGCCAGCAGCACCCAAGGGGGCCAGAGCAATCAGCCCCAGCATTTT
TRBV30	TRBJ1-1	-	few	CAWRAGAWGEAFF	TGTGCCTGGAGGGCAGGGGCATGGGGTGAAGCTTTCTTT
TRBV6-5	TRBJ2-7	TRBD1	-	CASRPQGARSEQYF	TGTGCCAGCAGGCCCCAGGGGGCGCGTTCCGAGCAGTACTTC
TRBV27	TRBJ1-2	TRBD1	-	CASSPKPQGYGYTF	TGTGCCAGCAGCCCTAAGCCACAGGGGTACGGCTACACCTTC
TRBV7-8	TRBJ2-5	-	-	CASSPKSLFRGRGTQYF	TGTGCCAGCAGCCCGAAATCTTTATTCCGTGGCCGCGGGACCCAGTACTTC
TRBV18	TRBJ1-1	-	-	CASSRTSDNTEAFF	TGTGCCAGCTCACGGACCAGCGATAACACTGAAGCTTTCTTT
TRBV6-6	TRBJ1-4	-	-	CASSPPTGKYEKLFF	TGTGCCAGCAGTCCCCCAACAGGGAAATATGAAAAACTGTTTTTT
TRBV5-1	TRBJ2-5	-	-	CASSLDRKETQYF	TGCGCCAGCAGCCTCGACAGAAAAGAGACCCAGTACTTC
TRBV18	TRBJ1-4	TRBD1	-	CASSPLQGVANEKLFF	TGTGCCAGCTCACCACTACAGGGGGTGGCTAATGAAAAACTGTTTTTT
TRBV28	TRBJ2-5	-	-	CASSHRQGGMETQYF	TGTGCCAGCAGTCACCGACAGGGAGGGATGGAGACCCAGTACTTC
TRBV9	TRBJ2-1	-	-	CASSVAAGSYNEQFF	TGTGCCAGCAGCGTAGCCGCAGGCTCCTACAATGAGCAGTTCTTC
TRBV5-4	TRBJ1-3	-	few	CASSFEDTIYF	TGTGCCAGCAGCTTTGAAGACACCATATATTTT
TRBV5-4	TRBJ2-7	-	-	CASSSRGLPYEQYF	TGTGCCAGCAGCTCGAGGGGGTTACCCTACGAGCAGTACTTC
TRBV19	TRBJ2-5	-	-	CASSVRLQAQETQYF	TGTGCCAGTAGTGTTCGTCTACAGGCACAAGAGACCCAGTACTTC
TRBV10-3	TRBJ2-5	-	-	CAISEAVETQYF	TGTGCCATCAGTGAGGCGGTCGAGACCCAGTACTTC
TRBV7-2	TRBJ2-3	TRBD2	-	CASSLGTSGGGSTQYF	TGTGCCAGCAGCTTAGGGACTAGCGGGGGGGGATCGACGCAGTATTTT
TRBV7-8	TRBJ2-7	-	-	CASSLPGTIYEQYF	TGTGCCAGCAGCCTACCCGGGACAATTTACGAGCAGTACTTC
TRBV28	TRBJ1-2	-	-	CASSSGQLNGYTF	TGTGCCAGCAGTTCGGGCCAGCTGAATGGCTACACCTTC
TRBV6-5	TRBJ2-7	TRBD1	-	CASSYGTEGYEQYF	TGTGCCAGCAGTTACGGGACAGAGGGCTACGAGCAGTACTTC
TRBV2	TRBJ2-5	-	-	CASSEGQETQYF	TGTGCCAGCAGTGAGGGGCAAGAGACCCAGTACTTC
TRBV6-6	TRBJ2-7	-	once	CASSSPMGPGLEQYF	TGTGCCAGCAGTTCCCCCATGGGCCCGGGCCTCGAGCAGTACTTC
TRBV7-2	TRBJ1-1	TRBD1	once	CASSPRTGLDTEAFF	TGTGCCAGCAGCCCCCGGACAGGGTTGGACACTGAAGCTTTCTTT
TRBV7-9	TRBJ2-7	-	-	CASSLRANSYEQYF	TGTGCCAGCAGCTTAAGGGCCAACTCCTACGAGCAGTACTTC
TRBV9	TRBJ1-1	TRBD1	-	CASSKTGGETEAFF	TGTGCCAGCAGCAAAACAGGGGGCGAGACTGAAGCTTTCTTT
TRBV5-3	TRBJ1-2	-	-	CARSPGTFHGYTF	TGTGCCAGAAGCCCTGGGACATTCCATGGCTACACCTTC
TRBV4-2	TRBJ2-1	TRBD1	-	CASSHPTGTGSYNEQFF	TGTGCCAGCAGCCATCCCACCGGGACAGGCTCCTACAATGAGCAGTTCTTC
TRBV4-3	TRBJ2-7	-	-	CASSQDPGSDEQYF	TGCGCCAGCAGCCAAGATCCGGGTAGCGACGAGCAGTACTTC
TRBV27	TRBJ2-7	-	-	CASSLRVGGNYEQYF	TGTGCCAGCAGTTTAAGGGTAGGTGGAAACTACGAGCAGTACTTC
TRBV9	TRBJ1-1	-	few	CASSVQTTNTEAFF	TGTGCCAGCAGCGTACAGACGACGAACACTGAAGCTTTCTTT